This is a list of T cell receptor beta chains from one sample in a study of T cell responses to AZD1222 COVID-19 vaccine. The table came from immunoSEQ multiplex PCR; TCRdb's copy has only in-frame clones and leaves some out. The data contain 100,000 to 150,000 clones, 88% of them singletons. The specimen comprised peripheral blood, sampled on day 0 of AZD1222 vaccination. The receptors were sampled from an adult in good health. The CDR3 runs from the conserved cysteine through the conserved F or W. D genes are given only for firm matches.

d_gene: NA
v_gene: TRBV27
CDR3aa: CASSLNVPGVGFYGYTF

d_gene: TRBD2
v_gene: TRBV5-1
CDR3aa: CASSLGPAGVPYEQYF

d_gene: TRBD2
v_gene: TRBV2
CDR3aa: CASRAGTTSNEQFF

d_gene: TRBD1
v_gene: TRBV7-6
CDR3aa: CASSPGTGEKLFF

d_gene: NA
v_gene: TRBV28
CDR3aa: CASSFRVEIDGYTF

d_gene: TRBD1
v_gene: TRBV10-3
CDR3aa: CAISLAGGQGYGYTF

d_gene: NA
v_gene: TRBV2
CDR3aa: CASSVGDYSNQPQHF

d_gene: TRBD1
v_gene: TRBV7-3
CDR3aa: CASSTGQGSSPLHF

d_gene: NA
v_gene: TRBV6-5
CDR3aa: CASSPTYSPLHF

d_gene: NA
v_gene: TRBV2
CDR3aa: CASTPLLADTQYF

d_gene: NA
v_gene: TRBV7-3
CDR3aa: CASSTGNSGANVLTF

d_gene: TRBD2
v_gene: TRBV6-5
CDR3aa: CASSYSSLGLAVEQFF

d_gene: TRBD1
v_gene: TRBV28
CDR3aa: CASSPGQGALYGYTF

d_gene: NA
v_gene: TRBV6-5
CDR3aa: CASSYSIPTDTQYF

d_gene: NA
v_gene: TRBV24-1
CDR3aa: CATSDLHGEKLFF

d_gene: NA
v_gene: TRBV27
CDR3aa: CASSYGGLVGELFF

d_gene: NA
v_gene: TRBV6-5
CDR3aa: CASSYSAPGQLYGYTF

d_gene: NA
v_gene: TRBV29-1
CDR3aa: CSVLGTERTEAFF

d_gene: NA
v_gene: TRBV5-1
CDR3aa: CASSLVGADTQYF

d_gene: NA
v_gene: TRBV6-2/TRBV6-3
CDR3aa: CASSYSWGNQPQHF

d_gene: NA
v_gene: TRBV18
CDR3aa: CASSPPNVEGRETQYF

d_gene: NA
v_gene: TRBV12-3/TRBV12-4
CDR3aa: CASSRTIREKLFF

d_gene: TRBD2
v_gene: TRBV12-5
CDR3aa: CASDGASGGPNTGELFF

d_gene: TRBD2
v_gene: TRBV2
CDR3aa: CASSFLAGNNEQFF

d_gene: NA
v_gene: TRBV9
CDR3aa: CASRAAGVDGNYGYTF

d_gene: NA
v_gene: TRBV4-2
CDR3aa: CASSHPGSNTGELFF

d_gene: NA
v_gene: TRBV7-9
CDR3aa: CASSDGRGEGTEAFF

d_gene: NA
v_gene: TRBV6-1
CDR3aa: CASSEIARDEKLFF

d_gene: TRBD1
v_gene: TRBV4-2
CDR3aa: CASSQGTSTGTSSYEQYF

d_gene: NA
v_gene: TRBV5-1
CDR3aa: CASKEPGENQPQHF

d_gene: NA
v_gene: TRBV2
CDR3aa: CASSDLAVEQFF

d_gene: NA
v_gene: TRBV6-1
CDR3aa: CASSEGGYGYTF

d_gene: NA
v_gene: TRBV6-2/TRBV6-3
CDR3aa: CASSYSFGALSTDTQYF

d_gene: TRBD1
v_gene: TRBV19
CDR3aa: CASQGQGYHSEAFF

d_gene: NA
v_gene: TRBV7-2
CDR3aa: CASSLVYGRTNTEAFF

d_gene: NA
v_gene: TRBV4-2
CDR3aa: CASSQDQREFNQPQHF

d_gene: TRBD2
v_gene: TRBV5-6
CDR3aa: CASSSRLTSGGGDTQYF

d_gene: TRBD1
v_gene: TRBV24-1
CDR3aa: CATSDTGTGDSNYGYTF

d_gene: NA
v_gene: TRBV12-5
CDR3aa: CASGLAGAVQPQHF

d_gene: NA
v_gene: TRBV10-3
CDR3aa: CAISESANSPLHF

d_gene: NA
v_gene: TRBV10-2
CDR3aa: CATTPGIGNQPQHF